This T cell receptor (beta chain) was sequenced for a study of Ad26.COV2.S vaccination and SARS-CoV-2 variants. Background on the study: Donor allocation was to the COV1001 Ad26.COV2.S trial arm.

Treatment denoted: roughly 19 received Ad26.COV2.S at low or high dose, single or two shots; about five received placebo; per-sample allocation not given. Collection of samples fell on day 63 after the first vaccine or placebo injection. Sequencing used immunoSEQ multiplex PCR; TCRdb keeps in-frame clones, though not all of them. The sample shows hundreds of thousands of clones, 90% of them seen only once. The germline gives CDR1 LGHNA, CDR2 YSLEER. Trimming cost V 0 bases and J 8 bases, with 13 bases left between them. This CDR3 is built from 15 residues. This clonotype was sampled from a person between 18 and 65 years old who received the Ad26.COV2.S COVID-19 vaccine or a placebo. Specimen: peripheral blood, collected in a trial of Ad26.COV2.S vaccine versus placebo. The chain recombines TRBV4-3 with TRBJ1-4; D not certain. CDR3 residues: CASSQDGPPREKLFF. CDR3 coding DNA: TGCGCCAGCAGCCAAGATGGCCCTCCCAGAGAAAAACTGTTTTTT.